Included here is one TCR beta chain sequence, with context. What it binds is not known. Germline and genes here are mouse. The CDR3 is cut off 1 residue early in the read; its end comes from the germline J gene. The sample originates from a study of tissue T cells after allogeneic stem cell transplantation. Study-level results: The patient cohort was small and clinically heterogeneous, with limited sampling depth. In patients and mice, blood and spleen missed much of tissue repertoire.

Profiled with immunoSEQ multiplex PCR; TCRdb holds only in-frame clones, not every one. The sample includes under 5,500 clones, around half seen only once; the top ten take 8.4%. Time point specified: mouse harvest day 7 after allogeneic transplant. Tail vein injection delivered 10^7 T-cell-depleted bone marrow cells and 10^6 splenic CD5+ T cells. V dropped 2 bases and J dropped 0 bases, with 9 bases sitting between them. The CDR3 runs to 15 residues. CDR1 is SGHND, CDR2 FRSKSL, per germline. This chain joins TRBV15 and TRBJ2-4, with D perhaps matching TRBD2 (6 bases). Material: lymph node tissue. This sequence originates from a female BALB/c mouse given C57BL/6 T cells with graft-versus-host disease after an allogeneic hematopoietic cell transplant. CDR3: CASSLPGTSQNTLYF. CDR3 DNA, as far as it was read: TGTGCCAGCAGTTTACCTGGGACTAGTCAAAACACCTTGTAC. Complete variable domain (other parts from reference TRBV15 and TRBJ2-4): DAGVTQTPRHEVAEKGQTIILKCEPVSGHNDLFWYRQTKIQGLELLSYFRSKSLMEDGGAFKDRFKAEMLNSSFSTLKIQPTEPKDSAVYLCASSLPGTSQNTLYFGAGTRLSVL.